The 10 T cell receptor beta chains listed next were all sequenced from one sample in a study of T cell responses to AZD1222 COVID-19 vaccine. Some clones are missing from TCRdb's copy, which holds only in-frame ones; the method was immunoSEQ multiplex PCR. The data hold about 94,000 clones, with around 85% observed a single time. The starting material was peripheral blood, obtained 28 days after the second AZD1222 dose. The receptors were sampled from an adult who received the AZD1222 COVID-19 vaccine.

The CDR3 region has the DNA TGCGCCAGCAGCTTGGGACCACAGGGGGAAGCTTTCTTT. Translation gives CASSLGPQGEAFF. The rearrangement uses TRBV5-1 and TRBJ1-1; 7 nucleotides line up with TRBD1. The CDR3 loop spans 13 amino acids. Germline CDR1 reads SGHRS; CDR2 reads YFSETQ. The junction had 4 bases not matched to a gene; V was cut back by 0 bases and J by 8 bases. The whole variable domain, filled in from reference TRBV5-1 and TRBJ1-1, reads KAGVTQTPRYLIKTRGQQVTLSCSPISGHRSVSWYQQTPGQGLQFLFEYFSETQRNKGNFPGRFSGRQFSNSRSEMNVSTLELGDSALYLCASSLGPQGEAFFGQGTRLTVV.

The V and J genes are TRBV7-6 and TRBJ2-7, with a weak D call TRBD2 (5 bases). CDR1 and CDR2 from the germline V gene are SGHVS and FNYEAQ. The CDR3 loop spans 15 amino acids. V lost 2 bases, J lost 4 bases, and 15 bases lay in between. DNA for the CDR3: TGTGCCAGCAGCTTAAATCGCGGGTGGGAATACGAGCAGTACTTC. This translates into CASSLNRGWEYEQYF.

V gene TRBV19 combines with J gene TRBJ1-4; TRBD1 is a possible D gene (6 bases). Germline lookup yields CDR1 LNHDA and CDR2 SQIVND (reference sequence). V dropped 7 bases and J dropped 3 bases, with 12 bases sitting between them. This CDR3 spans 14 amino acids. The CDR3 reads CASNTGLPNEKLFF. CDR3 bases: TGTGCCAGTAACACAGGGCTCCCTAATGAAAAACTGTTTTTT.

The chain has TRBV12-5 and TRBJ1-5; D remains ambiguous. The V gene lost 2 bases and the J gene lost 4 bases, with 9 bases spanning the gap. The CDR3 sequence is 14 residues long. Germline loops: CDR1 LGHNT, CDR2 FRNRAP. This CDR3 reads CASGLFQANQPQHF. The CDR3 nucleotides read TGTGCTAGTGGTTTGTTCCAAGCTAATCAGCCCCAGCATTTT. Supplemented by reference TRBV12-5 and TRBJ1-5, the full variable domain reads DARVTQTPRHKVTEMGQEVTMRCQPILGHNTVFWYRQTMMQGLELLAYFRNRAPLDDSGMPKDRFSAEMPDATLATLKIQPSEPRDSAVYFCASGLFQANQPQHFGDGTRLSIL.

This clone was found once. The chain links TRBV12-5 to TRBJ2-5, with 8 bases matching TRBD2. The germline V gene encodes CDR1 LGHNT and CDR2 FRNRAP. The CDR3 loop spans 12 amino acids. As DNA, the CDR3 is TGTGCGAGTAGCGGGGTGCAAGAGACCCAGTACTTC. Residues: CASSGVQETQYF.

This clone was counted only a few times. V is TRBV9 and J is TRBJ1-5; D might be TRBD1 (6 bases). Trimming removed 0 bases from V and 5 bases from J, with 12 bases in between. CDR3 size: 15 residues. Looked up from germline, CDR1 is SGDLS and CDR2 is YYNGEE. CDR3 bases: TGTGCCAGCAGCGTAGGAAACGGGGGCCATCAGCCCCAGCATTTT. Translating gives CASSVGNGGHQPQHF.

J is TRBJ2-7 and V is TRBV7-9; D tentatively fits TRBD1 or TRBD2 (5 bases each). V shed 0 bases and J shed 3 bases, with 12 bases lying between them. Germline loops: CDR1 SEHNR, CDR2 FQNEAQ (reference sequence). The CDR3 runs to 15 residues. The CDR3 DNA follows: TGTGCCAGCAGCTTAGCGGGGGACGAAGGCTACGAGCAGTACTTC. It encodes CASSLAGDEGYEQYF.

The V call is TRBV19, the J call TRBJ1-1, with TRBD1 matching over 9 bases. V shed 3 bases, J shed 5 bases, and the junction held 4 bases outside the gene matches. The CDR3 is 14 amino acids. The germline CDR1 and CDR2 sequences are LNHDA and SQIVND (reference sequence). The CDR3 here is CASSMGQGRTEAFF. For the CDR3, the DNA is TGTGCCAGTAGTATGGGACAGGGTCGGACTGAAGCTTTCTTT.

The rearrangement joins TRBV19 to TRBJ2-3, with D possibly being TRBD2 (5 bases). V lost 6 bases and J 1 base, leaving 14 bases between the germline ends. There are 15 residues in the CDR3. In germline, CDR1 is LNHDA, CDR2 SQIVND (reference sequence). CDR3 amino acids: CASSHLAGGTDTQYF. In nucleotides, the CDR3 is TGTGCCAGTAGCCACCTCGCGGGCGGCACAGATACGCAGTATTTT. The whole variable domain, remainder taken from reference TRBV19 and TRBJ2-3, is DGGITQSPKYLFRKEGQNVTLSCEQNLNHDAMYWYRQDPGQGLRLIYYSQIVNDFQKGDIAEGYSVSREKKESFPLTVTSAQKNPTAFYLCASSHLAGGTDTQYFGPGTRLTVL.

The chain carries TRBV5-1 and TRBJ2-1, with a tentative D call TRBD2 (5 bases). The V and J ends lost 4 bases and 0 bases respectively, with 17 bases between them. The CDR3 is 17 residues long. The germline V gene encodes CDR1 SGHRS and CDR2 YFSETQ. Here the CDR3 DNA reads TGCGCCAGCAGCCCCGGGGTGGGGTCCAGCTCCTACAATGAGCAGTTCTTC. It specifies CASSPGVGSSSYNEQFF. The complete variable domain, with remaining parts taken from reference TRBV5-1 and TRBJ2-1, reads KAGVTQTPRYLIKTRGQQVTLSCSPISGHRSVSWYQQTPGQGLQFLFEYFSETQRNKGNFPGRFSGRQFSNSRSEMNVSTLELGDSALYLCASSPGVGSSSYNEQFFGPGTRLTVL.